These T cell receptor beta chains were read from a single sample in a study of blood T cell repertoires in COVID-19. Libraries were prepared by immunoSEQ multiplex PCR; TCRdb keeps only in-frame clonotypes and omits some of them. The repertoire includes 55,000 to 65,000 clones, approximately 89% of them detected once, and around 6.9% sits in the top ten. Sequencing was done on a sample of peripheral blood. Every receptor here comes from a man in his 60s with active or convalescent COVID-19. The CDR3 runs from the conserved cysteine through the conserved F or W. The D gene is left open where the match is weak. Rows give clone size only sometimes, using once, few, many, or a class for an expanded clone.

-,TRBV5-1,TRBJ1-1,TRBD1,TGCGCCAGCAGTTTCGGACTGGGCAGGGGGCCCGACACTGAAGCTTTCTTT,CASSFGLGRGPDTEAFF
-,TRBV30,TRBJ1-6,-,TGTGCCTGGAACGGTGAAATACATAATTCACCCCTCCACTTT,CAWNGEIHNSPLHF
-,TRBV28,TRBJ1-5,TRBD1,TGTGCCAGCAGTTTAGCCCCACAGGGGGGCCAGCCCCAGCATTTT,CASSLAPQGGQPQHF
-,TRBV11-3,TRBJ2-5,TRBD1,TGTGCCAGCAGCGAAGACAGGGCCGGAGAGACCCAGTACTTC,CASSEDRAGETQYF
once,TRBV3-1/TRBV3-2,TRBJ1-6,-,TGTGCCAGCAGCCAAGAAGGAAGGGGGACCGATTCACCCCTCCACTTT,CASSQEGRGTDSPLHF
-,TRBV2,TRBJ1-2,-,TGTGCCAGCATGGGAGCTGGGGGCGGCTATGGCTACACCTTC,CASMGAGGGYGYTF
-,TRBV28,TRBJ1-5,-,TGTGCCAGCAGTTCGAGGCAGAGTTATAGCAATCAGCCCCAGCATTTT,CASSSRQSYSNQPQHF
-,TRBV9,TRBJ2-3,-,TGTGCCAGCAGCGGGACAGCAACAGATACGCAGTATTTT,CASSGTATDTQYF
-,TRBV18,TRBJ2-1,TRBD2,TGTGCCAGCTCACCAAGCGGGAGATCTAACAATGAGCAGTTCTTC,CASSPSGRSNNEQFF
-,TRBV21-1,TRBJ1-1,-,TGTGCCAGCAGCGCGGGACAGGGGCGACCTCTGCTTGTCTTT,CASSAGQGRPLLVF
-,TRBV5-1,TRBJ2-5,-,TGCGCCAGCAGTGGTGGAGGACGCGAGGGAGAGACCCAGTACTTC,CASSGGGREGETQYF
-,TRBV19,TRBJ1-2,TRBD1,TGTGCCATAGAGGACAGGATAAACTATGGCTACACCTTC,CAIEDRINYGYTF
-,TRBV5-1,TRBJ1-2,-,TGCGCCAGCAGCTTGGAAGGGGCCGTTGGCTACACCTTC,CASSLEGAVGYTF
-,TRBV6-5,TRBJ1-2,-,TGTGCCAGCAGTCCGAGGAGCTATGGCTACACCTTC,CASSPRSYGYTF
-,TRBV2,TRBJ1-6,-,TGTGCCAGCAGTGAAGCGCTTCGACAGTCACGTTCACCCCTCCACTTT,CASSEALRQSRSPLHF
-,TRBV6-2/TRBV6-3,TRBJ2-2,-,TGTGCCAGCAGCAGGGGCGACACCGGGGAGCTGTTTTTT,CASSRGDTGELFF
-,TRBV7-2,TRBJ2-7,TRBD2,TGTGCCAGCAGCCGGGGACTAGCGGGGACCTACGAGCAGTACTTC,CASSRGLAGTYEQYF
-,TRBV11-2,TRBJ2-1,-,TGTGCCAGCAGTACTGGGGAGGTCAGCAATGAGCAGTTCTTC,CASSTGEVSNEQFF
-,TRBV6-2/TRBV6-3,TRBJ1-5,-,TGTGCCAGCAGTTATCGTAGGGAGGGACAGCCCCAGCATTTT,CASSYRREGQPQHF
-,TRBV19,TRBJ1-5,TRBD1,TGTGCCAGTAGTATCCGAGACAGGGTGGTGGACCGTCAGCCCCAGCATTTT,CASSIRDRVVDRQPQHF
-,TRBV9,TRBJ2-5,-,TGTGCCAGCAGCGTAGCGGCTAGGGGCGAGACCCAGTACTTC,CASSVAARGETQYF
-,TRBV11-2,TRBJ2-2,-,TGTGCCAGCACCAAGGACAGAATGAACACCGGGGAGCTGTTTTTT,CASTKDRMNTGELFF
-,TRBV27,TRBJ1-2,-,TGTGCCAGCAGTTCCGCAGGGGCCACTTATGGCTACACCTTC,CASSSAGATYGYTF
-,TRBV6-2/TRBV6-3,TRBJ1-4,-,TGTGCCAGCAGTGACCGGGGGAAAAATGAAAAACTGTTTTTT,CASSDRGKNEKLFF
-,TRBV19,TRBJ1-2,TRBD1,TGTGCCAGTAACAGACAGGGTGGAGGCTACACCTTC,CASNRQGGGYTF
-,TRBV9,TRBJ1-3,TRBD1,TGTGCCAGCAGCCCTTTGGGACAGCGATACTCTGGAAACACCATATATTTT,CASSPLGQRYSGNTIYF
-,TRBV27,TRBJ2-5,TRBD1,TGTGCCAGCAGTTTAACCCCGCGATCAGGGGGAAAAGAGACCCAGTACTTC,CASSLTPRSGGKETQYF
-,TRBV2,TRBJ1-6,-,TGTGCCAGCAGTGAATCGTTTCAGGGAGGTTCACCCCTCCACTTT,CASSESFQGGSPLHF
-,TRBV4-1,TRBJ1-2,-,TGCGCCAGCAGCCAGGGACACCAAGGCTCTCTTGGCTACACCTTC,CASSQGHQGSLGYTF
few,TRBV7-9,TRBJ2-1,TRBD1,TGTGCCAGCAGCTGGGGACAGACCTACAATGAGCAGTTCTTC,CASSWGQTYNEQFF
once,TRBV14,TRBJ2-5,TRBD1,TGTGCCAGCAGCCAGGTGGGACAGGGCAGAGGTAAAGAGACCCAGTACTTC,CASSQVGQGRGKETQYF
-,TRBV18,TRBJ2-5,-,TGTGCCAGCTCACTCCGGACAGATCAAGAGACCCAGTACTTC,CASSLRTDQETQYF
-,TRBV30,TRBJ1-5,-,TGTGCCTGGAGTGCCAATCGGGGAGACCAGCCCCAGCATTTT,CAWSANRGDQPQHF
-,TRBV5-8,TRBJ1-5,-,TGTGCCAGCAGCTTGGTCGGGGGACGGTATAGCAATCAGCCCCAGCATTTT,CASSLVGGRYSNQPQHF
-,TRBV20-1,TRBJ1-1,-,TGCAGTGCCTGGGGGGACACTGAAGCTTTCTTT,CSAWGDTEAFF
-,TRBV5-4,TRBJ1-2,-,TGTGCCAGCAGGGAGCCGACAGCCTATGGCTACACCTTC,CASREPTAYGYTF
once,TRBV5-4,TRBJ1-2,-,TGTGCCAGCGGATTACAAAGGACAGTATATGGCTACACCTTC,CASGLQRTVYGYTF
few,TRBV19,TRBJ2-7,TRBD1,TGTGCCAGTAGTTACCCCGGGACAGGGGGCTCCTACGAGCAGTACTTC,CASSYPGTGGSYEQYF
-,TRBV7-2,TRBJ2-7,TRBD2,TGTGCCAGCAGCTTAGACCGGGAGGGTTACTACGAGCAGTACTTC,CASSLDREGYYEQYF
-,TRBV7-2,TRBJ1-2,-,TGTGCCAGCAGCTTAACTCCCTATGGCTACACCTTC,CASSLTPYGYTF
-,TRBV15,TRBJ1-1,-,TGTGCCACCAGCCCGACGACATCCCGAAGGACTGAAGCTTTCTTT,CATSPTTSRRTEAFF
-,TRBV7-3,TRBJ2-3,TRBD2,TGTGCCAGCAGCTCTAGCGGGGGGCCAGATACGCAGTATTTT,CASSSSGGPDTQYF
-,TRBV29-1,TRBJ2-5,-,TGCAGCGTTTTGACTAGCCAAGAGACCCAGTACTTC,CSVLTSQETQYF
-,TRBV7-2,TRBJ1-3,-,TGTGCCAGCAGCTCCTCTCTAGGGTCTAGCGAGTCTGGAAACACCATATATTTT,CASSSSLGSSESGNTIYF
-,TRBV3-1/TRBV3-2,TRBJ2-1,TRBD2,TGTGCCAGCAGCTACGGGACTAGCGGGAGCTACAATGAGCAGTTCTTC,CASSYGTSGSYNEQFF
-,TRBV20-1,TRBJ1-1,-,TGCAGTGCTTTCGACACTGAAGCTTTCTTT,CSAFDTEAFF